This T cell receptor (beta chain) was captured in a study of identical twins. Carrying unique molecular identifiers, the cDNA also gained a universal primer site through template switching. TCRdb re-analysed the 5' RACE reads in MiXCR, keeping a single row per CDR3 protein. The sample has around 240,000 distinct CDR3 sequences; roughly a tenth are singletons. This clonotype has at least ten counts. The antigen is unknown. V was trimmed by 3 bases and J by 0 bases, leaving 12 bases between them. Germline loops: CDR1 SGHTA, CDR2 FQGNSA. This CDR3 spans 16 amino acids. Overall study results and limits: It was possible that invariant MAIT and iNKT cells partly confounded the zero-insertion analyses. Alpha sequences out of frame and shared by twins had excess low generation probability. It was cross-sectional statistical analysis, not following the same donors, that the conclusions relied on.

The chain carries TRBV7-2 and TRBJ2-4, with a tentative D call TRBD1 (6 bases). The clonotype was recovered from a man aged 50 to 60 in good health. The sequencing sample was made of memory T cells sorted from blood. In DNA, the CDR3 is TGTGCCAGCAGCTTGGACAGAACTATAGCCAAAAACATTCAGTACTTC. It encodes CASSLDRTIAKNIQYF.